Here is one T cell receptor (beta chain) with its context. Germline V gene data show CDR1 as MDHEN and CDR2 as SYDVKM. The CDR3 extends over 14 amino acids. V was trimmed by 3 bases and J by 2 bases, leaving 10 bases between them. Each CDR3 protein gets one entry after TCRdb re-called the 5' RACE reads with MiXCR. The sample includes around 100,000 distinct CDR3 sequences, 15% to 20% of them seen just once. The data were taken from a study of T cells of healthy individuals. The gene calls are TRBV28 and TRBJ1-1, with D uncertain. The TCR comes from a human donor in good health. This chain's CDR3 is CASSLSQTNTEAFF. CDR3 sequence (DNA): TGTGCCAGCAGTTTGAGCCAGACTAACACTGAAGCTTTCTTT.